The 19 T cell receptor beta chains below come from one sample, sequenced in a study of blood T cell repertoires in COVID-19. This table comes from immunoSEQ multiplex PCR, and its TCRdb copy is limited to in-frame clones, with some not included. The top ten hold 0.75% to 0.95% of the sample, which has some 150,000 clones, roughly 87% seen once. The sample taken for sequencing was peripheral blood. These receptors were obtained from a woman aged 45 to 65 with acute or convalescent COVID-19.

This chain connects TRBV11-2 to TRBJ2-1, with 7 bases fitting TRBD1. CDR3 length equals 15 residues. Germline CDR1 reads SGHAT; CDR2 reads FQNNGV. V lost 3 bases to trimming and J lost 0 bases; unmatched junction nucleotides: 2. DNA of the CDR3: TGTGCCAGCAGCTTGACAGGGAGCTCCTACAATGAGCAGTTCTTC. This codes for CASSLTGSSYNEQFF.

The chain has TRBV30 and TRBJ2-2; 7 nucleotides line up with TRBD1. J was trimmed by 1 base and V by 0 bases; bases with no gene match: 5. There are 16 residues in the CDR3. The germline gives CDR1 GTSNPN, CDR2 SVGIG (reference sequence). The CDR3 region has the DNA TGTGCCTGGAGTGTAATGGGGACAGAGAACACCGGGGAGCTGTTTTTT. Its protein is CAWSVMGTENTGELFF.

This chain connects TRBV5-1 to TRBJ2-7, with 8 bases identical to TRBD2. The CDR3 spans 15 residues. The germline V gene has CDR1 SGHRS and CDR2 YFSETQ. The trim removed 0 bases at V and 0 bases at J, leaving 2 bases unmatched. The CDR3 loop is CASSLVSGSSYEQYF. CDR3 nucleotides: TGCGCCAGCAGCTTGGTAAGCGGGAGCTCCTACGAGCAGTACTTC.

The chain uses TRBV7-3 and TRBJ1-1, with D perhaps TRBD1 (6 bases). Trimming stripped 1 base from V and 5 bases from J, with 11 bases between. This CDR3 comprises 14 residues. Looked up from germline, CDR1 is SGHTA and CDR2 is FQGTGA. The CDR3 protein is CASSLNREGTEAFF. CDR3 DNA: TGTGCCAGCAGCTTAAACAGGGAGGGAACTGAAGCTTTCTTT.

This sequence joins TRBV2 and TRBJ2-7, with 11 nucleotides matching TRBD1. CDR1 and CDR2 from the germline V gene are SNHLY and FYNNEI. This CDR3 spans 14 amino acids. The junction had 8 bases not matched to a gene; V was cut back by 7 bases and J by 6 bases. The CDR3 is CASTDPGQGGEQYF. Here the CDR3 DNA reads TGTGCCAGCACCGATCCGGGACAGGGGGGCGAGCAGTACTTC. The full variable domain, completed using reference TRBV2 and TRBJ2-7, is EPEVTQTPSHQVTQMGQEVILRCVPISNHLYFYWYRQILGQKVEFLVSFYNNEISEKSEIFDDQFSVERPDGSNFTLKIRSTKLEDSAMYFCASTDPGQGGEQYFGPGTRLTVT.

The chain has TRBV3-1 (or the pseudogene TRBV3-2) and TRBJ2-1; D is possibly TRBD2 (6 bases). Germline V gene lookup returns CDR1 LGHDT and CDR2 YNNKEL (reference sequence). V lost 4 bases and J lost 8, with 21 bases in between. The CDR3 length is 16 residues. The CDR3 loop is CASSPRLRLGFDEQFF. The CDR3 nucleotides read TGTGCCAGCAGCCCCCGACTGAGACTAGGGTTTGATGAGCAGTTCTTC.

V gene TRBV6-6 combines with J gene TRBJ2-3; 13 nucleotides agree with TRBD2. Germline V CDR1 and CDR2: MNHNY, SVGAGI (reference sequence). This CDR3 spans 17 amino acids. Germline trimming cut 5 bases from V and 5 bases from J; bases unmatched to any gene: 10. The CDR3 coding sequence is TGTGCCAGCAGTCGAACTAGCGGGGGGGCCTTCGGAGATACGCAGTATTTT. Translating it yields CASSRTSGGAFGDTQYF.

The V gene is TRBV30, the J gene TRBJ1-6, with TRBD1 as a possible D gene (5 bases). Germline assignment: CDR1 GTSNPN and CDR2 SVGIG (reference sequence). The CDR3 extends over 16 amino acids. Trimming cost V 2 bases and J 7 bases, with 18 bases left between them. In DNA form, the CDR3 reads TGTGCCTGGAGTCCGGGGGAAGCAGGGCGGAATTCACCCCTCCACTTT. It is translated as CAWSPGEAGRNSPLHF.

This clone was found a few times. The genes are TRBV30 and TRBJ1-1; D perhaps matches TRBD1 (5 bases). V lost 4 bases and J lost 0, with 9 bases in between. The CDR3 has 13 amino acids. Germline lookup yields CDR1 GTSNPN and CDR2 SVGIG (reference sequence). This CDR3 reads CAWKEGMNTEAFF. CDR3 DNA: TGTGCCTGGAAGGAGGGGATGAACACTGAAGCTTTCTTT.

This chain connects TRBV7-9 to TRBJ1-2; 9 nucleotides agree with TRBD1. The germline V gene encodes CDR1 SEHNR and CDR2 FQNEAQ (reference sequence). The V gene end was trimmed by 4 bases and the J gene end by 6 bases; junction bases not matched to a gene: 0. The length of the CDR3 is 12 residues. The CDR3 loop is CASSWDRDGYTF. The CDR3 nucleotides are TGTGCCAGCAGCTGGGACAGGGATGGCTACACCTTC.

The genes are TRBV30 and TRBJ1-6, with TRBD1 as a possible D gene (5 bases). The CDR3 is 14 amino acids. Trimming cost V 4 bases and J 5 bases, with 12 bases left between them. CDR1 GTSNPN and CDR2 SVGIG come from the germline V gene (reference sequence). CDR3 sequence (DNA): TGTGCCTGGACCCCCGGACACCATAATTCACCCCTCCACTTT. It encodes CAWTPGHHNSPLHF.

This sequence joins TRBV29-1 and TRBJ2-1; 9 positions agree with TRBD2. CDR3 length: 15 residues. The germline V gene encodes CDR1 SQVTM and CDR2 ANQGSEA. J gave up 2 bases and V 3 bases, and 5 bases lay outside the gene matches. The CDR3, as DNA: TGCAGCGTTGAGGTTCGACTAGCGGCCTACAATGAGCAGTTCTTC. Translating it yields CSVEVRLAAYNEQFF.

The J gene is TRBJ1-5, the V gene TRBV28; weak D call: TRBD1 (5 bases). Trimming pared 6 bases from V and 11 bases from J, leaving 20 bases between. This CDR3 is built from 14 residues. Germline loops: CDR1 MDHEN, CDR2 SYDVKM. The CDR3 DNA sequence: TGTGCCAGCAGCAAACCGGGACCGACTAGAGCCCAGCATTTT. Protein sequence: CASSKPGPTRAQHF.

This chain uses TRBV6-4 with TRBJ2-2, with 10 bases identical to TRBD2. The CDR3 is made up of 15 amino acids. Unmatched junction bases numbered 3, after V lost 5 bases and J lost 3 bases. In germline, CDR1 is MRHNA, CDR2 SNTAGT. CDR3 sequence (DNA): TGTGCCAGCAGTCCCGGGACTAGCGACACCGGGGAGCTGTTTTTT. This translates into CASSPGTSDTGELFF.

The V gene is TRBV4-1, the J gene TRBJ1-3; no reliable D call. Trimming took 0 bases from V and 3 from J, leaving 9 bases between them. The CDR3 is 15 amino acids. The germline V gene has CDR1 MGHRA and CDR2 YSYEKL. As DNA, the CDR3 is TGCGCCAGCAGCCAAGATCATGGCGGTGGAAACACCATATATTTT. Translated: CASSQDHGGGNTIYF.

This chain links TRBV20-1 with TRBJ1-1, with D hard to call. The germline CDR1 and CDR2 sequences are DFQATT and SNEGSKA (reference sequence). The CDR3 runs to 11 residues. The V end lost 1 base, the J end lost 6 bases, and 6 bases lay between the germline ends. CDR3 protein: CSARAHAEAFF. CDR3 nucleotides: TGCAGTGCTAGAGCACACGCTGAAGCTTTCTTT.

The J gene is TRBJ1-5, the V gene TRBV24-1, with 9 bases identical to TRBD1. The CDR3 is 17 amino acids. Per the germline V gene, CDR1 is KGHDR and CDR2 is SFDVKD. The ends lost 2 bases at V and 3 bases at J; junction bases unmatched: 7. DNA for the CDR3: TGTGCCACCAGTGATTCGGGGACAGGGCCCGACAATCAGCCCCAGCATTTT. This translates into CATSDSGTGPDNQPQHF.

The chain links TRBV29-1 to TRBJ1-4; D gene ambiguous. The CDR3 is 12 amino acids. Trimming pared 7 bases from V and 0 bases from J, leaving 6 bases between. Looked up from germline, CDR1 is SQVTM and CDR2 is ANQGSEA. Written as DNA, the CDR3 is TGCAGCGCTACATCAACTAATGAAAAACTGTTTTTT. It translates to CSATSTNEKLFF.

The CDR3, as DNA: TGTGCCAGCAGTGGGGGCCCCCCCCCAGATACGCAGTATTTT. Translated, it gives CASSGGPPPDTQYF. This sequence joins TRBV28 and TRBJ2-3; D possibly corresponds to TRBD1 (6 bases). Per the germline V gene, CDR1 is MDHEN and CDR2 is SYDVKM. The CDR3 is 14 residues long. With 5 bases removed from V and 4 bases from J, the gap between germline ends came to 13 bases.